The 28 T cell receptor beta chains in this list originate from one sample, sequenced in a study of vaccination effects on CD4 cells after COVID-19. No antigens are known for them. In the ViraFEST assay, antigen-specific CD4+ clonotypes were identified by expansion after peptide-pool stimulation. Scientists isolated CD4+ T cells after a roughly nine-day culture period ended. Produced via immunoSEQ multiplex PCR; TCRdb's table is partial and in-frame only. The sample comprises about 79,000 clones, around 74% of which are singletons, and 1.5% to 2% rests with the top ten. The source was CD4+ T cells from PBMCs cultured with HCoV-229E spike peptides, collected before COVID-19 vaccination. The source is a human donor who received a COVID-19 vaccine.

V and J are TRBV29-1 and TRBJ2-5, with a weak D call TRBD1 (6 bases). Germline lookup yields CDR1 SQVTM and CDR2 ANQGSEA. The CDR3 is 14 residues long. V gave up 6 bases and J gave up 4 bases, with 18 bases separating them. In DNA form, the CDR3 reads TGCAGCGTCCATAAACAGGGAAATATAGAGACCCAGTACTTC. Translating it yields CSVHKQGNIETQYF.

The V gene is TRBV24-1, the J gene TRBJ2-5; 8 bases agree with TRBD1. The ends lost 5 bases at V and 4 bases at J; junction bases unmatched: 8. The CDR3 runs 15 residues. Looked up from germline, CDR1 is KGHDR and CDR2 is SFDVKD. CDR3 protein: CATSGVPGGVETQYF. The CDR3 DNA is TGTGCCACCAGTGGCGTCCCAGGGGGCGTAGAGACCCAGTACTTC.

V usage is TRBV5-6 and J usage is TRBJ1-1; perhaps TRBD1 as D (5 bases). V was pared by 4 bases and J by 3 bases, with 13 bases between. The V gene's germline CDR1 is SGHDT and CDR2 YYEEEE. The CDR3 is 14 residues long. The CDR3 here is CASSPGVTYTEAFF. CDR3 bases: TGTGCCAGCAGCCCGGGGGTGACATACACTGAAGCTTTCTTT.

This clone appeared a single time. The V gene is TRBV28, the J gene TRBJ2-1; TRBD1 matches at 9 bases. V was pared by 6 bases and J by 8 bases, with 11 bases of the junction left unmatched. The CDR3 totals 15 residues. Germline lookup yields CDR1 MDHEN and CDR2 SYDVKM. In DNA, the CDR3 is TGTGCCAGCAGGCCCCCGGGACAGGGAATCCATGAGCAGTTCTTC. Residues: CASRPPGQGIHEQFF.

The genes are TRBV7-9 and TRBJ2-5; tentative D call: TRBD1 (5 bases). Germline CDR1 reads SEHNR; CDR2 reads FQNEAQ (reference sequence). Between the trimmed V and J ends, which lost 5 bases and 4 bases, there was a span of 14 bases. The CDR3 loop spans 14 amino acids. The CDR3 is CASSPLGRSETQYF. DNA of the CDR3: TGTGCCAGCAGCCCTTTGGGGCGATCAGAGACCCAGTACTTC. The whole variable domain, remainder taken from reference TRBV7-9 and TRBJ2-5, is DTGVSQNPRHKITKRGQNVTFRCDPISEHNRLYWYRQTLGQGPEFLTYFQNEAQLEKSRLLSDRFSAERPKGSFSTLEIQRTEQGDSAMYLCASSPLGRSETQYFGPGTRLLVL.

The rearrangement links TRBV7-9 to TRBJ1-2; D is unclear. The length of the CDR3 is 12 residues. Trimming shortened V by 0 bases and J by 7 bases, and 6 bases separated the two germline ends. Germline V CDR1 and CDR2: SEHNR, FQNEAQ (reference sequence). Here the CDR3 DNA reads TGTGCCAGCAGCTTAGCCCCCGGTGGCTACACCTTC. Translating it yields CASSLAPGGYTF.

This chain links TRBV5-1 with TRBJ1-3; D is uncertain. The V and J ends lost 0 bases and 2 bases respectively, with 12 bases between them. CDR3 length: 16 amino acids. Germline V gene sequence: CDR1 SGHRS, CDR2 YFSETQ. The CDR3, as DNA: TGCGCCAGCAGCTTGGAAGGGCGAACCACTGGAAACACCATATATTTT. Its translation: CASSLEGRTTGNTIYF.

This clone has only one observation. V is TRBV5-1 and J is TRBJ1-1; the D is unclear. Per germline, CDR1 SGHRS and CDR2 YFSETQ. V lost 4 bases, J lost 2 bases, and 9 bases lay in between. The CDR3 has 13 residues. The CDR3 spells CASSTGPNTEAFF. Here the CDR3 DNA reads TGCGCCAGCAGCACCGGGCCCAACACTGAAGCTTTCTTT.

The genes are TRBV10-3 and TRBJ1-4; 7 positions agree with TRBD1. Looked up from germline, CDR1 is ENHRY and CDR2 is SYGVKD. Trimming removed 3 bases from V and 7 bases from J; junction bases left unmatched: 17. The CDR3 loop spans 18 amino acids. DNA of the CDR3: TGTGCCATCAGTGAAAGAATCATTACAGGGGTGGAAGGTGAAAAACTGTTTTTT. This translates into CAISERIITGVEGEKLFF.

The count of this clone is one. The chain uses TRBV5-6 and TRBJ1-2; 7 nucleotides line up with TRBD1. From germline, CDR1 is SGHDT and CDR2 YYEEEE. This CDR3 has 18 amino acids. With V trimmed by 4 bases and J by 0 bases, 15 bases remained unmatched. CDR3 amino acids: CASSQGRGQAPSNYGYTF. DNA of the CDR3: TGTGCCAGCAGCCAGGGTAGGGGGCAGGCGCCCTCTAACTATGGCTACACCTTC.

DNA of the CDR3: TGTGCCAGCAGCTTCTCAGACCCTCTACAGGGAAGCTCCTACAATGAGCAGTTCTTC. Encoded protein: CASSFSDPLQGSSYNEQFF. The rearrangement uses TRBV11-3 and TRBJ2-1; maybe TRBD1 (6 bases). Germline V CDR1 and CDR2: SGHNT, YENEEA. The V end was cut by 3 bases, the J end by 0 bases, with 21 bases between. The CDR3 is 19 amino acids.

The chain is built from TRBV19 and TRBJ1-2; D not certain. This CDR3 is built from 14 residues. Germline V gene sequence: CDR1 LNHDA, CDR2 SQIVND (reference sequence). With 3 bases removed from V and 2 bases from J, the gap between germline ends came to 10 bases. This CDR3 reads CASSMRTRNYGYTF. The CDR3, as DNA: TGTGCCAGTAGTATGAGGACCCGCAACTATGGCTACACCTTC.

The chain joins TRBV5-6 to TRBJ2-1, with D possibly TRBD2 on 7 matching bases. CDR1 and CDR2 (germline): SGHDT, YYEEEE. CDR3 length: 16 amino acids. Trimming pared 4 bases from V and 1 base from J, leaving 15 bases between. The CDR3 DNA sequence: TGTGCCAGCAGCCCGGCGGGGGCCTTATCCTACAATGAGCAGTTCTTC. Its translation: CASSPAGALSYNEQFF.

The CDR3 spells CASTTGRNQPQHF. The CDR3 DNA reads TGTGCCAGCACTACGGGGCGCAATCAGCCCCAGCATTTT. The chain recombines TRBV12-3 or TRBV12-4 with TRBJ1-5; D may be TRBD1 (5 bases). This CDR3 is 13 amino acids long. Trimming stripped 7 bases from V and 2 bases from J, with 9 bases between.

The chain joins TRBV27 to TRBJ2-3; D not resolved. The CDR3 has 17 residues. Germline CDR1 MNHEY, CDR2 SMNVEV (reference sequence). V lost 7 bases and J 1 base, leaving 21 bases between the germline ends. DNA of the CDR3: TGTGCCAGCACCTATCTTTTAACCGGTGGGGGCACAGATACGCAGTATTTT. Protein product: CASTYLLTGGGTDTQYF.

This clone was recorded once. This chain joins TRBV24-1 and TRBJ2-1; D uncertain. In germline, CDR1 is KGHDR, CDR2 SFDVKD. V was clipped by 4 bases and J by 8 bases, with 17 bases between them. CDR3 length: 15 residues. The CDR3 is CATSDSRTSGDEQFF. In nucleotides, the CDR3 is TGTGCCACCAGTGACTCCCGGACGTCAGGAGATGAGCAGTTCTTC.

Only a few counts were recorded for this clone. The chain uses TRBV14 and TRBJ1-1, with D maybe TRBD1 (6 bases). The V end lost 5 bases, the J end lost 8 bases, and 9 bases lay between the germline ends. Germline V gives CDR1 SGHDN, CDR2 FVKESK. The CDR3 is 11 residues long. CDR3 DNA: TGTGCCAGCAGCATCGACAGGGAAGCTTTCTTT. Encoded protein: CASSIDREAFF.

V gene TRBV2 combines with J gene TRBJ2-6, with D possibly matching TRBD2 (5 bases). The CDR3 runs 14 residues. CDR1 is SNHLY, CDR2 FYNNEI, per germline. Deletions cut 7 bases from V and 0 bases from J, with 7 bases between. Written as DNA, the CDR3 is TGTGCCAGCAACCGGGACTCTGGGGCCAACGTCCTGACTTTC. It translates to CASNRDSGANVLTF.

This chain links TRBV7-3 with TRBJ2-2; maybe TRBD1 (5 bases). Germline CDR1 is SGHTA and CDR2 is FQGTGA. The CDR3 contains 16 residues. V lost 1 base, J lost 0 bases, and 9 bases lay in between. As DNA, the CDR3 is TGTGCCAGCAGCTTAAAGTTGACAGCGAACACCGGGGAGCTGTTTTTT. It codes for CASSLKLTANTGELFF.

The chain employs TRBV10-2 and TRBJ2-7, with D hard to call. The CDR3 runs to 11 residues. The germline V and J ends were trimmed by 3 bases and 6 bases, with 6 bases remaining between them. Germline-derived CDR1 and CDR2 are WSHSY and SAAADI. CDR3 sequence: CASSELLEQYV. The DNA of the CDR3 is TGCGCCAGCAGTGAACTGCTCGAGCAGTACGTC.

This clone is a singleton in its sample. DNA for the CDR3: TGTGCCTGGAGCGCCCGGGGCCCCGGACGTGGCTACACCTTC. It specifies CAWSARGPGRGYTF. This sequence joins TRBV30 and TRBJ1-2; the D gene is possibly TRBD1 (5 bases). V lost 3 bases and J lost 7, with 18 bases in between. The CDR3 runs 14 residues. Germline values: CDR1 GTSNPN, CDR2 SVGIG (reference sequence).

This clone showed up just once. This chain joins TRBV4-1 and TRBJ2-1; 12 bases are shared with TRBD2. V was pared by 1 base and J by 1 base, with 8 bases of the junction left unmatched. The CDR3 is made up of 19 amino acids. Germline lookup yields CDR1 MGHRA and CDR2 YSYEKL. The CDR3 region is CASSQVWLAGGNSYNEQFF. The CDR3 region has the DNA TGCGCCAGCAGCCAAGTTTGGCTAGCGGGGGGGAATTCCTACAATGAGCAGTTCTTC.

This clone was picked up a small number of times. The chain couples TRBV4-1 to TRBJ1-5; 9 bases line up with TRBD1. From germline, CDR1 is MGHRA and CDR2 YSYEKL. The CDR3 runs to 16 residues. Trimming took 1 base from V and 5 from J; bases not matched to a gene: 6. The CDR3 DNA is TGCGCCAGCAGCCAAGCTCCGGGACAGGGTGATCAGCCCCAGCATTTT. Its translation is CASSQAPGQGDQPQHF.

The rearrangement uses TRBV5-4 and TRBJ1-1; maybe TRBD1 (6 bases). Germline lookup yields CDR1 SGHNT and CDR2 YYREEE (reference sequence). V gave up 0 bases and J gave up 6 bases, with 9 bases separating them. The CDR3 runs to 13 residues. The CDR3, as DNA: TGTGCCAGCAGCTTGGCCGAGGGGGCTGAAGCTTTCTTT. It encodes CASSLAEGAEAFF.

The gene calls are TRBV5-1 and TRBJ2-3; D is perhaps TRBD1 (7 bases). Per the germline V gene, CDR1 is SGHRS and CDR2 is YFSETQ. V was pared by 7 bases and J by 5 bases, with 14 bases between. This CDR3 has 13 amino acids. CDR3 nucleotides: TGCGCCAGCTTTGGGCAGGGGGGAGATACGCAGTATTTT. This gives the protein CASFGQGGDTQYF. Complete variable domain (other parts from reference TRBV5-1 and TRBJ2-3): KAGVTQTPRYLIKTRGQQVTLSCSPISGHRSVSWYQQTPGQGLQFLFEYFSETQRNKGNFPGRFSGRQFSNSRSEMNVSTLELGDSALYLCASFGQGGDTQYFGPGTRLTVL.

The CDR3 DNA follows: TGTGCCAGCACCGTAGAAGGGTACACTGAAGCTTTCTTT. This codes for CASTVEGYTEAFF. The chain uses TRBV12-3 or TRBV12-4 and TRBJ1-1; D ambiguous. Trimming stripped 7 bases from V and 3 bases from J, with 12 bases between. The CDR3 has 13 residues.

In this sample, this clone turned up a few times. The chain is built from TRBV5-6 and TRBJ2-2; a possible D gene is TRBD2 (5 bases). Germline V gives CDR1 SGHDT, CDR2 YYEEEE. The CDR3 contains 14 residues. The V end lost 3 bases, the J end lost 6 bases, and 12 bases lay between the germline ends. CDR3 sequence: CASSSRTDSGELFF. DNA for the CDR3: TGTGCCAGCAGCTCCCGGACTGACTCCGGGGAGCTGTTTTTT.

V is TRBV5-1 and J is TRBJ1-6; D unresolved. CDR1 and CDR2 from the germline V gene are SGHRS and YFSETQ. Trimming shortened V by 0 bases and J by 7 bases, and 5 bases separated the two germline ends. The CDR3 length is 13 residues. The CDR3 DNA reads TGCGCCAGCAGCTTGGACTGGAATTCACCCCTCCACTTT. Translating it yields CASSLDWNSPLHF. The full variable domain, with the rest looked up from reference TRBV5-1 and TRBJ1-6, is KAGVTQTPRYLIKTRGQQVTLSCSPISGHRSVSWYQQTPGQGLQFLFEYFSETQRNKGNFPGRFSGRQFSNSRSEMNVSTLELGDSALYLCASSLDWNSPLHFGNGTRLTVT.